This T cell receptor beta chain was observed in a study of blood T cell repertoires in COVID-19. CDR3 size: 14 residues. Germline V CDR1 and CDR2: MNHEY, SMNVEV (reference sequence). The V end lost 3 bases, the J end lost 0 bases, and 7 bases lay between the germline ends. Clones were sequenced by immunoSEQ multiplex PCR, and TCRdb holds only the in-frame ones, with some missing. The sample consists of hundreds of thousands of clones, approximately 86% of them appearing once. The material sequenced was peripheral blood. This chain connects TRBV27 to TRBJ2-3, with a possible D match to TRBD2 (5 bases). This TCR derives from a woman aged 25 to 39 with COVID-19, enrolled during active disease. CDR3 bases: TGTGCCAGCAGTTTGAGGACTAGCACAGATACGCAGTATTTT. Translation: CASSLRTSTDTQYF.